This TCR beta chain comes out of a study of Ad26.COV2.S vaccination and SARS-CoV-2 variants. Study at large: By the intramuscular route, Ad26.COV2.S was given once, or twice 56 days apart.

In the case of this clone: Its target is unknown.

V gave up 0 bases and J gave up 0 bases; unmatched junction bases: 2. The V gene's germline CDR1 is SGHRS and CDR2 YFSETQ. This CDR3 comprises 15 residues. Study-wide points: For non-spike TCRs, breadth in vaccine recipients resembled that in placebo recipients.

Libraries were prepared by immunoSEQ multiplex PCR; TCRdb keeps only in-frame clonotypes and omits some of them. There are 400,000 to 500,000 clones in the sample; roughly 88% occur only once, and approximately 4% lies in the top ten. Regarding treatment: roughly 19 received Ad26.COV2.S at low or high dose, single or two shots; about 5 received placebo; per-sample allocation not given. Day 63 after the first vaccine or placebo injection was the time point for sampling. This sequence was found in a person aged 18-60 years who received the Ad26.COV2.S COVID-19 vaccine or a placebo. The chain recombines TRBV5-1 with TRBJ1-2, with 7 bases aligning to TRBD1. Material: peripheral blood, obtained in a trial of Ad26.COV2.S vaccine versus placebo. The CDR3 coding sequence is TGCGCCAGCAGCTTGGTTCAGGGGGCTAACTATGGCTACACCTTC. This sequence encodes CASSLVQGANYGYTF.